The entry that follows covers one TCR beta chain sequence. What this receptor recognizes is not known. Base qualities are not at hand, and no much larger clone is one base apart. The germline V gene encodes CDR1 SGHRS and CDR2 YFSETQ. A distance of 14 bases separates the germline ends of V and J, which lose 4 bases and 7 bases respectively. Taken from cysteine to phenylalanine, the CDR3 has 14 residues. Only the CDR3 DNA stays, 42 bases, in frame from base 1. The donors were healthy, HIV-negative adults who had no recently reported acute infections or vaccinations. Every donor was a Caucasian adult living in Nashville, Tennessee, USA. CD4+ T cells were enriched by magnetic negative selection, after which naive cells were positively selected on CD45RA and the negative fraction was taken as the memory subset. After blood collection by leukapheresis, PBMCs were isolated using Ficoll-Histopaque density gradient centrifugation and then cryopreserved in the vapor phase of liquid nitrogen. Analytical flow cytometry was used to check the purity and quantity of every magnetically sorted T cell population. Each sorted fraction had its genomic DNA isolated and then quantified by UV absorbance on a Nanodrop 2000c.

This sample was included in a study of shared clonotypes between healthy human individuals (dated by TCRdb to 2018 to 2021). As for the study more broadly: Three men and two women, aged 18 to 49 years, made up the cohort. For each donor, CD4 naive and CD4 memory were each run on three plates, CD8 naive on two plates, and CD8 memory on one plate. To estimate repertoire size and how much clonotype sharing occurs between individuals, the study deeply sequenced the blood TCR repertoires of roughly 5 healthy adults. Different laboratories and diverse techniques were used to prepare libraries and sequence TCR repertoires, to increase sequencing depth and limit assay-specific biases. Per donor, leukapheresis produced somewhere between about 0.85 and 10 billion PBMCs. Findings and caveats that apply to the study as a whole: The genetic and exposure-history diversity represented was limited by the small number of donors. Sampling was restricted to blood, and TCR repertoires in tissue are likely to differ from TCR repertoires in blood. Pairwise subsampling indicated that sequencing depth was expected to affect the degree of clonotype sharing among donors. Across a few donors, approximately 5% of naive CD4, 3% to 3.5% of naive CD8, 2% to 2.5% of memory CD4, and around 0.4% of memory CD8 clonotypes were shared. Larger estimated clonotype richness was generally found for naive subsets than for memory subsets. Rarefaction of sorted-subset datasets indicated incomplete sequencing despite the large sequencing depth. Compared with non-shared clonotypes, the clonotypes found in all four sorted-subset donors had higher generation probabilities.

TCR CDR3 regions were amplified from genomic DNA by multiplex PCR using the deep immunoSEQ assay. Extracted genomic DNA from each cell subset was distributed evenly across all wells of several immunoSEQ 96-well plates, and each plate was treated as a replicate. For sorted subsets, each replicate PCR was loaded with roughly 0.2 ug genomic DNA, equivalent to about 33,000 T cell genomes. Purified libraries were quantified with a Qubit 3.0 fluorometer, sized on a Bioanalyzer 2100, and re-quantified with the KAPA Library Quantification kit. Each immunoSEQ 96-well plate was sequenced on its own single-read 150-cycle Illumina NextSeq 550 flow cell. The paper's processing steps were these. Because the immunoSEQ output held only junctional sequences and lacked quality scores, the filtering could not match the filtering applied to full-length reads. Sequences were annotated with PyIR, a Python wrapper for IgBLAST v1.9, and V/J genes and CDR3 were assigned using IMGT germline references. Reads were filtered out if the reads had weak V/J assignments (E-value above 1e-6), no CDR3, stop codons, out-of-frame junctions, or ambiguous translated residues. V3J clonotypes were defined by identical inferred V gene, J gene, and CDR3 amino acid sequence. Percentage overlap between repertoires was calculated by dividing the number of shared unique clonotypes by the size of the smaller repertoire. Repertoire richness was assessed with RTK rarefaction, the Chao1 estimator, and Recon v2.1 estimates of unobserved clonotypes. OLGA was used to compute generation probabilities for all TCRbeta clonotypes that the gDNA method yielded from a few donors. In its TCRdb copy, this immuneACCESS table keeps in-frame sequences only and misses some clones. Where compared with another copy, unresolved V genes explain less than half of these, and the others have no known cause. V, J and clone size are those of that table, while D and trimming were read from the DNA. Within this sample are some 1 million clones, with approximately 70% of them counted one time only. The ten top clones hold approximately 1.5% of the sample.

This sequence uses TRBV5-1 and TRBJ1-4; the D gene remains uncertain. The sequence was collected from a man aged 18 to 29 in good health. The sequenced sample was memory CD4+ T cells sorted from blood. The cell subset or site label here, explained by the study, means: CD45RA-negative fraction. CDR3 reads: CASSQGGVSEKLFF. The nucleotide sequence is TGCGCCAGCAGCCAAGGAGGAGTAAGTGAAAAACTGTTTTTT.